This T cell receptor (beta chain) derives from a study of CD8 T cells in ankylosing spondylitis. Whole-study results and caveats: The authors found the disease-linked clones to be CD8+ and relatively rare in peripheral blood. In ankylosing spondylitis patients, matched synovial fluid reportedly showed significant enrichment of disease-linked clones. Seemingly distinctive of ankylosing spondylitis blood was a TCR beta motif formed by eight highly homologous variants.

Between the trimmed V and J ends, which lost 5 bases and 6 bases, there was a span of 13 bases. This CDR3 region has 14 residues. This clonotype was observed a handful of times. Its antigen is still unknown. TCRdb analysed the 5' RACE reads with MiXCR anew, one entry per CDR3 protein. Seen here are fewer than 750,000 distinct CDR3 sequences, under 20% observed once, and the top ten hold about 19%. The chain employs TRBV12-3 or TRBV12-4 and TRBJ2-2; D is possibly TRBD2 (5 bases). The receptor was isolated from a male donor with ankylosing spondylitis. Sample: blood, either unsorted or a sorted T cell fraction (not recorded which). The CDR3 DNA reads TGTGCCAGCAGTATTTCGGGGAATCCCGGGGAGCTGTTTTTT. Amino acid sequence: CASSISGNPGELFF.